This T cell receptor (beta chain) was sequenced in a study of shared clonotypes between healthy human individuals (dated by TCRdb to about 2020). About the full investigation: The cohort included three men and a couple of women between 18 and 49 years of age. To estimate repertoire size and how much clonotypes are shared between individuals, the study performed deep sequencing of blood TCR repertoires from roughly five healthy adults. Different laboratories and diverse techniques were used to prepare libraries and sequence TCR repertoires, to increase sequencing depth and limit assay-specific biases. For each donor, CD4 naive and CD4 memory were each run on three plates, CD8 naive on two plates, and CD8 memory on one plate. Per donor, leukapheresis produced somewhere between about 0.85 and 8.9 billion PBMCs.

CD8 naive samples consisted of CD45RO-negative cells that were positively selected for CCR7, yielding a CD45RA+CCR7+ population without TemRA cells. The donors were healthy, HIV-negative adults with no recently reported acute infections or vaccinations. Only Caucasian adults living in Nashville, Tennessee, USA were represented among the donors. After blood collection by leukapheresis, PBMCs were isolated using Ficoll-Histopaque density gradient centrifugation and then cryopreserved in the vapor phase of liquid nitrogen. Analytical flow cytometry was used to check the purity and quantity of every magnetically sorted T cell population. Genomic DNA was isolated from every sorted fraction and measured by UV absorbance on a Nanodrop 2000c. A note on this clone: It lacks a known antigen. No much larger clone is present one base from it, and per-base qualities are unavailable.

Via the germline V gene, CDR1 is SQVTM and CDR2 ANQGSEA. The CDR3 starts with the cysteine, ends with the phenylalanine, and has 15 residues. The sequence is cut down to CDR3 DNA, 45 bases in frame from base 1. V lost 5 bases and J lost 0 bases, and the count of bases not matched to a germline gene is 10. Using the deep immunoSEQ assay, multiplex PCR amplified TCR CDR3 regions from genomic DNA. Extracted genomic DNA from each cell subset was spread evenly across all wells of several immunoSEQ 96-well plates, with each plate serving as a replicate. Each replicate PCR for sorted subsets received 200 ng genomic DNA, equal to roughly 30,000 T cell genomes. Purified libraries were quantified with a Qubit 3.0 fluorometer, sized on a Bioanalyzer 2100, and re-quantified with the KAPA Library Quantification kit. Every immunoSEQ 96-well plate was sequenced on a separate single-read 150-cycle Illumina NextSeq 550 flow cell. Concerning the study's data processing: The immunoSEQ output contained only junctional sequences without quality scores, so filtering could not match that applied to full-length reads. To assign V/J genes and CDR3, sequences were annotated against IMGT germline references using PyIR, a Python wrapper for IgBLAST v1.9. Reads were removed for weak V/J assignments (E-value above 1e-6), missing CDR3, stop codons, out-of-frame junctions, or ambiguous translated residues. V3J clonotypes were defined as sequences sharing an identical inferred V gene, J gene, and CDR3 amino acid sequence. To compute the percentage overlap between repertoires, the number of shared unique clonotypes was divided by the size of the smaller repertoire. Repertoire richness was assessed with RTK rarefaction, the Chao1 estimator, and Recon v2.1 estimates of unobserved clonotypes. For all TCRbeta clonotypes obtained by the gDNA method from four donors, generation probabilities were computed with OLGA. TCRdb took this table from immuneACCESS and kept in-frame rearrangements with V and J called. Such tables lack part of the clones; where checked against another copy, unresolved V genes explain under half of the gap, and the rest is unexplained. Clonal size and the V and J genes are those of that table, whereas D and trimming came from the DNA. This sample lists hundreds of thousands of clones; 95% to 98% were detected once. The ten largest make up roughly 0.29% of the sample.

The study at large found these results: Across four donors, 4.5% to 6.5% of naive CD4, more than 3% of naive CD8, 2% to 2.5% of memory CD4, and approximately 0.42% of memory CD8 clonotypes were shared. Larger estimated clonotype richness was generally found for naive subsets than for memory subsets. Clonotypes shared by all four sorted-subset donors showed higher generation probabilities than non-shared clonotypes. The genetic and exposure-history diversity represented was limited by the small number of donors. Pairwise subsampling led to the expectation that sequencing depth would affect the degree of clonotype sharing among donors. Sampling was restricted to blood, and TCR repertoires in tissue are likely to differ from TCR repertoires in blood. Incomplete sequencing was indicated by rarefaction of sorted-subset datasets, despite the large sequencing depth.

The specimen was naive CD8+ T cells sorted from blood. The sample's cell subset or site, from its label and the paper: CD45RA+CCR7+. The receptor's source is a man younger than 40 in good health. This receptor chain uses TRBV29-1 and TRBJ2-7; 7 bases in between match TRBD1. This receptor carries the CDR3 CSVYSRDSISYEQYF. The DNA sequence reads TGCAGCGTTTACAGCCGGGACAGCATCTCCTACGAGCAGTACTTC.